This TCR beta chain stems from a study of shared clonotypes between healthy human individuals. Across the whole study: CD4 naive and CD4 memory each took three plates per donor, while CD8 naive took two and CD8 memory one. General study points: Incompleteness in sorted-subset sequencing, despite large depth, was shown by rarefaction. Generation probabilities were higher for clonotypes shared across all four sorted-subset donors than for unshared ones.

Details on this clone: Its antigen remains unidentified.

CD45RO negativity and positive selection for CCR7 defined naive CD8 cells, a population that excluded terminally differentiated effector memory CD45RA+ cells. An even split of each subset's genomic DNA across several immunoSEQ plates was performed. Data came from immunoSEQ multiplex PCR; TCRdb stores just in-frame clones and leaves some out. Here the sample spans about 680,000 clones, approximately 90% being singletons. This CDR3 is built from 12 residues. Trimming removed 5 bases from V and 2 bases from J, with 7 bases in between. CDR1 ENHRY and CDR2 SYGVKD come from the germline V gene. This clonotype was sampled from a man aged 25-40 years in good health. The material sequenced was naive CD8+ T cells sorted from blood. The chain recombines TRBV10-3 with TRBJ2-7; a weak D match, TRBD2 (5 bases). The CDR3 nucleotides are TGTGCCATCAGTCCCGGGACCTACGAGCAGTACTTC. Translating it yields CAISPGTYEQYF.